The 16 T cell receptor beta chains given below trace back to one sample, sequenced in a study of blood T cell repertoires in COVID-19. Repertoires were generated with immunoSEQ multiplex PCR, while TCRdb's copy carries only in-frame clones and drops some. The table records 200,000 to 300,000 clones, 84% of them present only once. The specimen sequenced was peripheral blood. These receptors were obtained from a man in his fifties with acute or convalescent COVID-19.

This chain links TRBV19 with TRBJ1-2; possibly TRBD1 for D (6 bases). Trimming took 6 bases from V and 2 from J, leaving 13 bases between them. Germline V lookup: CDR1 LNHDA, CDR2 SQIVND (reference sequence). The CDR3 contains 14 residues. CDR3 protein: CASSILQGNYGYTF. Written as DNA, the CDR3 is TGTGCCAGTAGCATCCTACAGGGAAACTATGGCTACACCTTC. Full variable domain (rest looked up from reference TRBV19 and TRBJ1-2): DGGITQSPKYLFRKEGQNVTLSCEQNLNHDAMYWYRQDPGQGLRLIYYSQIVNDFQKGDIAEGYSVSREKKESFPLTVTSAQKNPTAFYLCASSILQGNYGYTFGSGTRLTVV.

The chain employs TRBV6-5 and TRBJ1-5; no definite D call. The CDR3 covers 14 residues. CDR1 and CDR2 (germline): MNHEY, SVGAGI. The germline V and J ends were trimmed by 8 bases and 1 base, with 12 bases remaining between them. The CDR3: CASSGSRSNQPQHF. CDR3 DNA sequence: TGTGCCAGCTCGGGGTCTCGGAGCAATCAGCCCCAGCATTTT.

The chain uses TRBV13 and TRBJ2-3, with D unclear. The V end lost 2 bases, the J end lost 0 bases, and 9 bases lay between the germline ends. CDR1 and CDR2 (germline): PRHDT, FYEKMQ (reference sequence). This CDR3 contains 15 residues. CDR3 sequence (DNA): TGTGCCAGCAGCTTAACTGTTGCTAGCACAGATACGCAGTATTTT. This encodes CASSLTVASTDTQYF.

This clone has a count of ten or more. At one end the junction does not follow the germline gene, possibly because of a read error. The V call is TRBV5-1, the J call TRBJ1-5; a possible D gene is TRBD1 (5 bases). The germline V gene has CDR1 SGHRS and CDR2 YFSETQ. CDR3 length equals 16 residues. Here the CDR3 reads CASSLEGLPNNQPQHF. As DNA, the CDR3 is TGCGCCAGCAGTTTGGAGGGGCTCCCCAACAATCAGCCCCAGCATTTT. The variable domain in full, with the rest retrieved from reference TRBV5-1 and TRBJ1-5, is KAGVTQTPRYLIKTRGQQVTLSCSPISGHRSVSWYQQTPGQGLQFLFEYFSETQRNKGNFPGRFSGRQFSNSRSEMNVSTLELGDSALYLCASSLEGLPNNQPQHFGDGTRLSIL.

The chain employs TRBV3-1 (or the pseudogene TRBV3-2) and TRBJ2-1; no clear D. The CDR3 runs 12 residues. Germline V gene sequence: CDR1 LGHDT, CDR2 YNNKEL (reference sequence). Trimming left V 0 bases short and J 9 bases short, with 6 bases between. The CDR3 DNA reads as TGTGCCAGCAGCCAAGACGTGTTTGAGCAGTTCTTC. Translating gives CASSQDVFEQFF.

This clone turned up a few times. The chain uses TRBV5-1 and TRBJ2-7; D uncertain. V was pared by 2 bases and J by 3 bases, with 6 bases between. The CDR3 covers 12 residues. Germline CDR1 and CDR2: SGHRS and YFSETQ. CDR3 nucleotides: TGCGCCAGCAGCTTTACGAGCTACGAGCAGTACTTC. This encodes CASSFTSYEQYF. The full variable domain, rest sourced from reference TRBV5-1 and TRBJ2-7, is KAGVTQTPRYLIKTRGQQVTLSCSPISGHRSVSWYQQTPGQGLQFLFEYFSETQRNKGNFPGRFSGRQFSNSRSEMNVSTLELGDSALYLCASSFTSYEQYFGPGTRLTVT.

In its sample, this clone was seen once. The chain recombines TRBV2 with TRBJ1-2, with D maybe TRBD1 (5 bases). Trimming stripped 2 bases from V and 10 bases from J, with 20 bases between. Germline V gene data show CDR1 as SNHLY and CDR2 as FYNNEI. The CDR3 is 15 residues long. The CDR3 reads CASSEYYAGDEAYTF. The CDR3 DNA follows: TGTGCCAGCAGTGAATATTATGCGGGGGATGAGGCCTACACCTTC. Full variable domain (missing parts from reference TRBV2 and TRBJ1-2): EPEVTQTPSHQVTQMGQEVILRCVPISNHLYFYWYRQILGQKVEFLVSFYNNEISEKSEIFDDQFSVERPDGSNFTLKIRSTKLEDSAMYFCASSEYYAGDEAYTFGSGTRLTVV.

This chain's CDR3 is CASKTTGQGTDTQYF. CDR3 DNA sequence: TGTGCCAGCAAGACAACGGGACAGGGCACAGATACGCAGTATTTT. The chain is built from TRBV11-3 and TRBJ2-3; 8 nucleotides align to TRBD1. The V gene's germline CDR1 is SGHNT and CDR2 YENEEA. V was pared by 7 bases and J by 1 base, with 7 bases of the junction left unmatched. The CDR3 is 15 residues long.

V usage is TRBV7-2 and J usage is TRBJ2-2; 7 bases map to TRBD1. The V gene end was trimmed by 5 bases and the J gene end by 7 bases; junction bases not matched to a gene: 13. The germline gives CDR1 SGHTA, CDR2 FQGNSA. This CDR3 has 16 amino acids. The CDR3 protein is CASSDRTGQDGGELFF. DNA of the CDR3: TGTGCCAGCAGCGATCGAACTGGACAGGATGGCGGGGAGCTGTTTTTT.

V gene TRBV7-8 combines with J gene TRBJ2-1, with TRBD2 as a possible D gene (6 bases). This CDR3 is built from 15 residues. V was shortened by 0 bases and J by 7 bases, with 13 bases between the two germline ends. Germline V gene data show CDR1 as SGHVS and CDR2 as FQNEAQ. The DNA of the CDR3 is TGTGCCAGCAGCTTAGCCCTAGCGCCGGATAATGAGCAGTTCTTC. Its protein is CASSLALAPDNEQFF.

The J gene is TRBJ2-7, the V gene TRBV7-2; 7 bases align to TRBD2. The CDR3 is 15 residues long. V lost 1 base and J lost 4; bases outside the gene matches: 7. CDR1 SGHTA and CDR2 FQGNSA come from the germline V gene. The CDR3 loop is CASSLGSGRVYEQYF. CDR3 DNA: TGTGCCAGCAGCTTAGGGTCAGGGAGGGTATACGAGCAGTACTTC.

The V gene is TRBV4-2, the J gene TRBJ2-6; D is possibly TRBD2 (5 bases). The CDR3 is 17 residues long. Germline-derived CDR1 and CDR2 are LGHNA and YNFKEQ. The ends were cut back, 2 bases at V and 0 bases at J, with 11 bases in the middle. CDR3 nucleotide sequence: TGTGCCAGCAGCCAATCCGGACGGGACTCTGGGGCCAACGTCCTGACTTTC. Protein product: CASSQSGRDSGANVLTF.

J is TRBJ2-7 and V is TRBV7-8; 10 bases align to TRBD2. There are 15 residues in the CDR3. Germline V CDR1 and CDR2: SGHVS, FQNEAQ. V lost 3 bases, J lost 2 bases, and 4 bases stayed unmatched. DNA for the CDR3: TGTGCCAGCAGCTTCACTAGCGGGGCAACCTACGAGCAGTACTTC. It is translated as CASSFTSGATYEQYF.

This chain uses TRBV27 with TRBJ1-5; D gene unclear. The germline gives CDR1 MNHEY, CDR2 SMNVEV (reference sequence). The V end was cut by 6 bases, the J end by 4 bases, with 10 bases between. This CDR3 contains 13 residues. The CDR3 is CASSLTENQPQHF. The CDR3 DNA reads TGTGCCAGCAGCCTCACAGAAAATCAGCCCCAGCATTTT.

This clone was seen ten or more times. The rearrangement uses TRBV15 and TRBJ2-2; D remains unclear. The V end was cut by 1 base, the J end by 5 bases, with 23 bases between. Germline CDR1 reads LNHNV; CDR2 reads YYDKDF (reference sequence). CDR3 length equals 19 residues. This chain's CDR3 is CATSRASGAASLGTGELFF. CDR3 DNA sequence: TGTGCCACCAGCAGAGCTTCCGGTGCGGCCTCCCTAGGAACCGGGGAGCTGTTTTTT.

The chain is built from TRBV5-6 and TRBJ2-5; TRBD2 matches 7 bases. Germline CDR1 is SGHDT and CDR2 is YYEEEE. After removal of 2 bases from V and 4 bases from J, the junction contained 5 bases not matched to a gene. The CDR3 has 14 residues. The CDR3 region is CASSFFSGGETQYF. Here the CDR3 DNA reads TGTGCCAGCAGCTTTTTCTCGGGGGGAGAGACCCAGTACTTC.